The 3 T cell receptor beta chains reported below all come from one sample, sequenced in a study of blood T cell repertoires in COVID-19. Assay: immunoSEQ multiplex PCR; the TCRdb copy retains only in-frame clones and omits some. This sample has 130,000 to 150,000 clones; roughly 86% occur once, and the top ten carry roughly 1.9%. The sample was peripheral blood. These receptors were obtained from a man between 65 and 85 years old with acute or convalescent COVID-19.

The chain couples TRBV6-5 to TRBJ2-7, with TRBD2 matching 12 bases. In germline, CDR1 is MNHEY, CDR2 SVGAGI. There are 15 residues in the CDR3. With V trimmed by 7 bases and J by 4 bases, 8 bases remained unmatched. The CDR3 sequence is CASTRLAGEDYEQYF. In DNA, the CDR3 is TGTGCCAGCACTCGACTAGCGGGGGAAGATTACGAGCAGTACTTC.

This clone was recorded once. The CDR3 loop is CASSELAGGPTETQYF. CDR3 DNA: TGCGCCAGCAGCGAACTAGCGGGAGGACCTACAGAGACCCAGTACTTC. J is TRBJ2-5 and V is TRBV5-1; 12 positions match TRBD2. Germline-derived CDR1 and CDR2 are SGHRS and YFSETQ. The ends lost 4 bases at V and 4 bases at J; junction bases unmatched: 8. The CDR3 is 16 amino acids.

This clone was observed once. The CDR3 DNA is TGTGCCAGCAGTTACACCTTTGACCTAGGACAGGGCTTTGGCTACACCTTC. Amino acid sequence: CASSYTFDLGQGFGYTF. This chain uses TRBV27 with TRBJ1-2; 8 positions agree with TRBD1. The J segment lost 7 bases and the V segment lost 4 bases, leaving 17 bases of the junction unmatched. Germline V CDR1 and CDR2: MNHEY, SMNVEV (reference sequence). This CDR3 spans 17 amino acids.